This TCR beta chain derives from a study of CD8+ T cells in alopecia areata. Study-wide context: The duration of tofacitinib was 6 to 18 months, with 6 months off drug afterward.

The study's findings and limits: Relative to normal scalp, lesional scalp, especially alopecia totalis/universalis, showed higher clonality.

Extracted from the samples, RNA was reverse transcribed into cDNA to serve as the sequencing template. Profiled with immunoSEQ multiplex PCR; TCRdb holds only in-frame clones, not every one. The sample lists some 95,000 clones, 35% to 50% occurring once. A word on this clone: Its antigen is as yet unknown.

Specimens obtained from alopecia areata patients comprised lesional scalp punch biopsies and peripheral blood. V gave up 3 bases and J gave up 1 base, with 10 bases separating them. CDR1 and CDR2 (germline): GTSNPN, SVGIG (reference sequence). The CDR3 is made up of 14 amino acids. J is TRBJ1-5 and V is TRBV30, with D unresolved. The sequenced sample was CD4+ T cells sorted from blood. This TCR derives from a human donor with alopecia areata. Here the CDR3 DNA reads TGTGCCTGGAGCCCCGGACGGAGCAATCAGCCCCAGCATTTT. It encodes CAWSPGRSNQPQHF.